What follows are 27 T cell receptor beta chains derived from one specimen sequenced in a study of T cells in Graves' hyperthyroidism and ophthalmopathy. Researchers amplified the TCR beta CDR3 regions from RNA transcripts. Carried out on the TCR CDR3, a first-round RT-PCR used the HTBI primer set. From the multiplex PCR reads, TCRdb called clonotypes with MiXCR, one entry per CDR3 protein. The sample includes about 570,000 distinct CDR3 sequences, more than 45% of them seen just once. The sample was peripheral blood or thyroid tissue (not recorded which). The receptors come from an adult woman with Graves' disease, either hyperthyroidism or ophthalmopathy (not recorded which).

The chain combines TRBV7-2 with TRBJ2-5; 9 bases line up with TRBD2. The CDR3 consists of 15 residues. V lost 8 bases and J lost 4; bases outside the gene matches: 11. Germline values: CDR1 SGHTA, CDR2 FQGNSA. CDR3 sequence: CASASGRFRGETQYF. CDR3 bases: TGTGCCAGCGCAAGCGGGAGGTTTCGGGGAGAGACCCAGTACTTC.

Ten or more counts support this clonotype. The chain combines TRBV20-1 with TRBJ2-7, with 8 nucleotides matching TRBD2. V dropped 4 bases and J dropped 1; count of bases not matched to a gene: 6. The CDR3 runs 14 residues. CDR1 and CDR2 from the germline V gene are DFQATT and SNEGSKA (reference sequence). The CDR3 region has the DNA TGCAGTGCTATCAGCGGGAGAGCATCCTACGAGCAGTACTTC. This gives the protein CSAISGRASYEQYF.

The chain employs TRBV7-3 and TRBJ1-1; no definite D call. V shed 3 bases and J shed 11 bases, with 16 bases lying between them. The CDR3 covers 13 residues. Germline V gives CDR1 SGHTA, CDR2 FQGTGA. CDR3 in amino acids: CASSFSLGAGAFF. The CDR3 DNA is TGTGCCAGCAGCTTCAGTTTGGGCGCCGGGGCTTTCTTT.

The rearrangement uses TRBV19 and TRBJ2-2; D is uncertain. CDR1 LNHDA and CDR2 SQIVND come from the germline V gene (reference sequence). CDR3 length: 11 residues. Trimming removed 11 bases at V and 1 base at J, with 5 bases between. The CDR3 loop reads CAARNTGELFF. The CDR3 nucleotides are TGTGCCGCTCGGAACACCGGGGAGCTGTTTTTT.

CDR3 bases: TGCGCCAGCAGCCAACCCGGACAGGGGGGAACTGAAGCTTTCTTT. Amino acid sequence: CASSQPGQGGTEAFF. The chain uses TRBV4-3 and TRBJ1-1; 10 nucleotides align to TRBD1. Germline V gene data show CDR1 as LGHNA and CDR2 as YSLEER. With 2 bases clipped from V and 5 bases from J, the junction kept 5 bases outside the gene matches. The CDR3 length is 15 residues.

This chain uses TRBV10-3 with TRBJ1-2, with D unclear. Trimming removed 10 bases from V and 8 bases from J, with 29 bases in between. CDR3 length: 16 amino acids. In germline, CDR1 is ENHRY, CDR2 SYGVKD. CDR3: CATSRDGVASDGGYTF. The CDR3 bases are TGTGCCACCAGCAGAGATGGTGTGGCATCCGACGGGGGCTACACCTTC.

The chain joins TRBV7-9 to TRBJ2-7; possibly TRBD1 for D (5 bases). CDR3 length: 14 residues. Trimming took 4 bases from V and 7 from J, leaving 17 bases between them. CDR1 SEHNR and CDR2 FQNEAQ come from the germline V gene (reference sequence). CDR3 amino acids: CASSWTPNTGEQYF. The CDR3 DNA sequence: TGTGCCAGCAGCTGGACACCGAACACCGGGGAGCAGTACTTC.

To note about this clonotype: A read error is likely, as this CDR3 ends without the conserved phenylalanine or tryptophan. Because the CDR3's place on the DNA is in doubt, the DNA is left out and the CDR3 is given as listed by TCRdb. This chain links TRBV10-3 with TRBJ1-2; the D call in the table, TRBD1, was not verified against the DNA. The germline V gene has CDR1 ENHRY and CDR2 SYGVKD. The CDR3 adds up to 9 amino acids, both ends counted. This CDR3 reads CAIRTGTAE.

This clonotype was picked up many times. The CDR3 spells CASSPGRQGLKNYGYTF. As DNA, the CDR3 is TGTGCCAGCAGCCCTGGGCGACAGGGCCTAAAAAACTATGGCTACACCTTC. This sequence joins TRBV6-5 and TRBJ1-2, with TRBD1 matching over 7 bases. Germline V gene sequence: CDR1 MNHEY, CDR2 SVGAGI. There are 17 residues in the CDR3. Unmatched junction bases numbered 15, after V lost 6 bases and J lost 2 bases.

The chain employs TRBV10-3 and TRBJ2-5, with D possibly matching TRBD1 (5 bases). Germline V gene lookup returns CDR1 ENHRY and CDR2 SYGVKD. This CDR3 is built from 13 residues. The V gene lost 2 bases and the J gene lost 4 bases, with 8 bases spanning the gap. In DNA form, the CDR3 reads TGTGCCATCAGTGAGCCAGGGCCAGAGACCCAGTACTTC. It codes for CAISEPGPETQYF.

This clonotype was recorded once. Since no conserved phenylalanine or tryptophan closes the CDR3, a read error is the likely cause. The V call is TRBV12-3 or TRBV12-4, the J call TRBJ1-5; D may be TRBD1 (6 bases). This CDR3 has 14 residues. This chain's CDR3 is CAGSLRQGNQPQHL. CDR3 DNA: TGTGCCGGCAGCCTCCGACAGGGCAATCAGCCCCAGCATCTT.

On this clonotype: This may stem from a read error, because a much larger clone lies one nucleotide away. V is TRBV6-2 or TRBV6-3 and J is TRBJ2-2, with D uncertain. Germline assignment: CDR1 MNHEY and CDR2 SVGEGT. The V end was cut by 2 bases, the J end by 1 base, with 2 bases between. This CDR3 comprises 13 residues. CDR3 sequence: CASSYVNTGELFF. CDR3 DNA sequence: TGTGCCAGCAGTTACGTGAACACCGGGGAGCTGTTTTTT.

This clonotype has more than one count but fewer than ten. V and J are TRBV9 and TRBJ2-7; 13 bases are shared with TRBD2. CDR1 is SGDLS and CDR2 is YYNGEE in the germline V gene. This CDR3 is built from 18 residues. V shed 5 bases, J shed 3 bases, and the junction held 14 bases outside the gene matches. In DNA form, the CDR3 reads TGTGCCAGCAGTTTATCCGGGACTAGCGGGATCAGTTTCTACGAGCAGTACTTC. It specifies CASSLSGTSGISFYEQYF.

The J gene is TRBJ2-2, the V gene TRBV20-1, with no clear D. The germline V gene has CDR1 DFQATT and CDR2 SNEGSKA (reference sequence). Trimming pared 5 bases from V and 0 bases from J, leaving 10 bases between. This CDR3 comprises 14 residues. CDR3 DNA sequence: TGCAGTGCTCCGGACGGAGCGAACACCGGGGAGCTGTTTTTT. Amino acid sequence: CSAPDGANTGELFF.

This clonotype was seen repeatedly, ten times or more. The chain recombines TRBV19 with TRBJ2-7; 8 bases are a match to TRBD1. This CDR3 contains 15 residues. Germline trimming cut 6 bases from V and 6 bases from J; bases unmatched to any gene: 13. Germline V gene sequence: CDR1 LNHDA, CDR2 SQIVND (reference sequence). CDR3 coding DNA: TGTGCCAGTAGCCTCCTCGGACAGGGTTCAGGCGAGCAGTACTTC. Residues: CASSLLGQGSGEQYF.

The sample holds many counts of this clonotype. The chain has TRBV7-9 and TRBJ2-7; D may be TRBD2 (6 bases). The CDR3 consists of 15 residues. The germline V and J ends were trimmed by 5 bases and 3 bases, with 17 bases remaining between them. Germline values: CDR1 SEHNR, CDR2 FQNEAQ (reference sequence). The CDR3 DNA reads as TGTGCCAGCAGCCCCCCCGCTAGCGTCCGCTACGAGCAGTACTTC. Protein: CASSPPASVRYEQYF.

This clonotype has just one count. Germline is not matched at one junction end, which may reflect a read error. This chain links TRBV7-3 with TRBJ2-3; no clear D. This CDR3 is 13 amino acids long. Germline CDR1 and CDR2: SGHTA and FQGTGA. The CDR3 loop is CASSSPGTDTQYF. CDR3 sequence (DNA): TGTGCCAGCAGCTCCCCGGGCACGGATACGCAGTATTTT.

The rearrangement uses TRBV12-3 or TRBV12-4 and TRBJ2-5; 9 bases agree with TRBD1. The CDR3 spans 15 residues. The J segment lost 1 base and the V segment lost 4 bases, leaving 4 bases of the junction unmatched. CDR3: CASSWPGQGQETQYF. Here the CDR3 DNA reads TGTGCCAGCAGTTGGCCGGGACAGGGCCAAGAGACCCAGTACTTC.

This sequence joins TRBV28 and TRBJ1-4, with 12 bases fitting TRBD1. J was trimmed by 6 bases and V by 6 bases; bases with no gene match: 5. The CDR3 is made up of 15 amino acids. Germline lookup yields CDR1 MDHEN and CDR2 SYDVKM. The chain's CDR3 is CASRTGTGGYEKLFF. In nucleotides, the CDR3 is TGTGCCAGCAGAACCGGGACAGGGGGCTATGAAAAACTGTTTTTT. Full variable domain (remainder filled in from reference TRBV28 and TRBJ1-4): DVKVTQSSRYLVKRTGEKVFLECVQDMDHENMFWYRQDPGLGLRLIYFSYDVKMKEKGDIPEGYSVSREKKERFSLILESASTNQTSMYLCASRTGTGGYEKLFFGSGTQLSVL.

The chain joins TRBV6-5 to TRBJ2-5, with 9 bases aligning to TRBD2. Germline CDR1 MNHEY, CDR2 SVGAGI. The V gene end was trimmed by 4 bases and the J gene end by 5 bases; junction bases not matched to a gene: 5. The CDR3 loop spans 14 amino acids. In DNA, the CDR3 is TGTGCCAGCAGTTCAGCGGGGGGAGAGGAGACCCAGTACTTC. This gives the protein CASSSAGGEETQYF.

This clonotype was observed at least ten times. The chain recombines TRBV7-9 with TRBJ1-2, with D tentatively TRBD1 (6 bases). Trimming stripped 4 bases from V and 4 bases from J, with 10 bases between. This CDR3 is built from 13 residues. CDR1 and CDR2 (germline): SEHNR, FQNEAQ (reference sequence). CDR3 nucleotide sequence: TGTGCCAGCAGCTGGGGGGGGGCCTATGGCTACACCTTC. Translating it yields CASSWGGAYGYTF.

V usage is TRBV5-1 and J usage is TRBJ2-2; 9 bases agree with TRBD1. The junction had 4 bases not matched to a gene; V was cut back by 2 bases and J by 2 bases. CDR3 size: 16 residues. Per the germline V gene, CDR1 is SGHRS and CDR2 is YFSETQ. CDR3 sequence: CASSFAGQGNTGELFF. DNA for the CDR3: TGCGCCAGCAGCTTCGCGGGACAGGGTAACACCGGGGAGCTGTTTTTT.

Worth noting for this clonotype: A much larger clone differs from this one at a single base, so this may be a read error. V is TRBV30 and J is TRBJ1-1; maybe TRBD1 (5 bases). Germline CDR1 and CDR2: GTSNPN and SVGIG (reference sequence). V was cut by 3 bases and J by 4 bases, with 12 bases left in between. This CDR3 region has 13 residues. The CDR3 bases are TGTGCCTGGAGGGAGACAGTGAGCACTGAAGCTTTCTTT. Its translation: CAWRETVSTEAFF.

This clonotype was detected ten times or more. The gene calls are TRBV27 and TRBJ1-1; D is unclear. The ends were cut back, 6 bases at V and 6 bases at J, with 17 bases in the middle. This CDR3 has 14 amino acids. Germline CDR1 and CDR2: MNHEY and SMNVEV (reference sequence). In nucleotides, the CDR3 is TGTGCCAGCAGCCCAGCAGGCCTTTCGCCTGAAGCTTTCTTT. It specifies CASSPAGLSPEAFF.

The J gene is TRBJ1-1, the V gene TRBV2; D possibly corresponds to TRBD1 (6 bases). The CDR3 is 15 residues long. V dropped 4 bases and J dropped 0 bases, with 12 bases sitting between them. CDR1 and CDR2 from the germline V gene are SNHLY and FYNNEI. The DNA of the CDR3 is TGTGCCAGCAGTGGGGGACATATAATGAACACTGAAGCTTTCTTT. It translates to CASSGGHIMNTEAFF. Full variable domain (rest looked up from reference TRBV2 and TRBJ1-1): EPEVTQTPSHQVTQMGQEVILRCVPISNHLYFYWYRQILGQKVEFLVSFYNNEISEKSEIFDDQFSVERPDGSNFTLKIRSTKLEDSAMYFCASSGGHIMNTEAFFGQGTRLTVV.

This clonotype has ten or more counts. The V gene is TRBV5-1, the J gene TRBJ2-2, with 9 positions matching TRBD1. The trim removed 3 bases at V and 2 bases at J, leaving 5 bases unmatched. Germline V CDR1 and CDR2: SGHRS, YFSETQ. The CDR3 has 16 amino acids. CDR3 loop: CASSSRDRVNTGELFF. CDR3 DNA: TGCGCCAGCAGCTCAAGGGACAGGGTAAACACCGGGGAGCTGTTTTTT.

This clonotype was counted between two and nine times. The chain links TRBV15 to TRBJ2-5, with D perhaps matching TRBD2 (5 bases). CDR3 length: 13 amino acids. CDR1 is LNHNV and CDR2 is YYDKDF in the germline V gene (reference sequence). V lost 4 bases, J lost 1 base, and 7 bases lay in between. DNA for the CDR3: TGTGCCACCAGCATTAGCGTCCAAGAGACCCAGTACTTC. Amino acids: CATSISVQETQYF.